The 8 T cell receptor beta chains listed next were all sequenced from one sample in a study of liver allograft versus peripheral blood T cells (dated by TCRdb to about 2020). Notes on the research overall: The study compared T cell receptor repertoires found within transplanted livers against repertoires in the peripheral blood of liver transplant recipients.

Instrument used: Illumina MiSeq. TCRdb reworked the public reads: Q25 trimming with fastp, MiXCR clone assembly, productive beta chains retained. Records with the same CDR3 protein are collapsed into one entry carrying the most frequent genes and DNA. Present in this sample are 1,500 to 2,000 distinct CDR3 sequences, more than 15% of which were seen just once. In total, the top ten clones hold under 15% of the sample. The receptors were sampled from a human patient who had a liver transplant. After a transplant, certain T cells may trace back to the graft donor.

By share, this clonotype ranks as medium-sized. The rearrangement links TRBV20-1 to TRBJ1-6; possibly TRBD1 for D (5 bases). The CDR3 consists of 13 residues. V gave up 5 bases and J gave up 4 bases, with 9 bases separating them. CDR1 and CDR2 (germline): DFQATT, SNEGSKA (reference sequence). The CDR3 here is CSAGAVYNSPLHF. The DNA of the CDR3 is TGCAGTGCTGGGGCAGTATATAATTCACCCCTCCACTTT.

This clonotype qualifies as medium-sized (0.01 to 0.1%). The rearrangement joins TRBV19 to TRBJ2-7, with D perhaps TRBD2 (5 bases). V was pared by 1 base and J by 3 bases, with 13 bases between. The CDR3 runs to 15 residues. Germline-derived CDR1 and CDR2 are LNHDA and SQIVND (reference sequence). DNA of the CDR3: TGTGCCAGTAGTATAGTTAGTGGAGGACTCTACGAGCAGTACTTC. The encoded protein is CASSIVSGGLYEQYF.

This clonotype is deemed medium-sized (0.01 to 0.1%). The chain employs TRBV12-3 or TRBV12-4 and TRBJ1-2, with 11 bases fitting TRBD1. The J segment lost 3 bases and the V segment lost 6 bases, leaving 15 bases of the junction unmatched. CDR3 length equals 18 residues. The CDR3 here is CASRGTGTGGTYDYGYTF. CDR3 DNA sequence: TGTGCCAGCAGGGGAACCGGGACAGGGGGTACATACGACTATGGCTACACCTTC.

This clonotype was seen a few times. As DNA, the CDR3 is TGTGCCAGCAGTTCACCCCTCCACTTT. Translating it yields CASSSPLHF. This chain joins TRBV2 and TRBJ1-6; D gene unclear. The CDR3 length is 9 residues. Between the trimmed V and J ends, which lost 5 bases and 10 bases, there was a span of 0 bases. Germline CDR1 reads SNHLY; CDR2 reads FYNNEI.

This clonotype is medium-sized (0.01 to 0.1%) by share. The J gene is TRBJ2-7, the V gene TRBV9; D call uncertain. V lost 0 bases, J lost 5 bases, and 6 bases lay in between. CDR1 SGDLS and CDR2 YYNGEE come from the germline V gene. This CDR3 is 12 amino acids long. The CDR3, as DNA: TGTGCCAGCAGCGTAGGAGAGAACGAGCAGTACTTC. It translates to CASSVGENEQYF.

This clonotype was seen a single time. The chain has TRBV2 and TRBJ2-4; TRBD1 aligns across 9 bases. In germline, CDR1 is SNHLY, CDR2 FYNNEI. Trimming at V came to 5 bases and at J to 6 bases, leaving 8 bases not matched to a gene. CDR3 length equals 15 residues. CDR3 sequence reads: CASSLRDREANIQYF. CDR3 nucleotides: TGTGCCAGCAGTCTCCGGGACAGGGAAGCAAACATTCAGTACTTC.

By sample share, this clonotype is medium-sized. The rearrangement joins TRBV30 to TRBJ2-7; D is unresolved. The CDR3 length is 13 residues. V was clipped by 2 bases and J by 2 bases, with 10 bases between them. Germline assignment: CDR1 GTSNPN and CDR2 SVGIG (reference sequence). The CDR3, as DNA: TGTGCCTGGAGTCCCGGATCAACCTACGAGCAGTACGTC. This encodes CAWSPGSTYEQYV.

The chain combines TRBV12-3 or TRBV12-4 with TRBJ1-2; D is unresolved. The V gene lost 1 base and the J gene lost 6 bases, with 9 bases spanning the gap. The CDR3 is made up of 13 amino acids. CDR3 loop: CASSLEGGNGYTF. The DNA of the CDR3 is TGTGCCAGCAGTTTAGAAGGTGGTAATGGCTACACCTTC.